Listed below are T cell receptor beta chains from one sample, sequenced in a study of PD-L1 blockade in urothelial cancer. TCRdb's table, derived via immunoSEQ multiplex PCR, lists solely in-frame clones and lacks some. The table shows approximately 48,000 clones, with around 79% occurring only once. The material sequenced was PBMCs, taken around atezolizumab (anti-PD-L1) treatment. Source of these receptors: a man between 65 and 85 years old with urothelial cancer. Each CDR3 is given with its conserved first and last residue. The order of the fields is D gene, clone size, V gene, J gene, CDR3 length, CDR3 DNA, CDR3 protein. A D gene is named only where the DNA matches it firmly. Clone sizes are given selectively: once, few, many, or a class where the clone is expanded.

d_gene: -
abundance: -
v_gene: TRBV9
j_gene: TRBJ2-3
len: 14
CDR3nt: TGTGCCAGCAAAGGGGGTTCTTCGGAAGATACGCAGTATTTT
CDR3aa: CASKGGSSEDTQYF

d_gene: TRBD1
abundance: -
v_gene: TRBV10-2
j_gene: TRBJ1-5
len: 15
CDR3nt: TGCGCCAGCAGGGAACAGGGGACCGACAATCAGCCCCAGCATTTT
CDR3aa: CASREQGTDNQPQHF

d_gene: TRBD1
abundance: few
v_gene: TRBV2
j_gene: TRBJ1-1
len: 12
CDR3nt: TGTGCCAGCAGTGAGCAGGGGGGTGAAGCTTTCTTT
CDR3aa: CASSEQGGEAFF

d_gene: TRBD2
abundance: -
v_gene: TRBV18
j_gene: TRBJ2-7
len: 15
CDR3nt: TGTGCCAGCTCACCCACTAGCGGGGGTAATTACGAGCAGTACTTC
CDR3aa: CASSPTSGGNYEQYF

d_gene: -
abundance: -
v_gene: TRBV15
j_gene: TRBJ2-7
len: 18
CDR3nt: TGTGCCACCAGCAGATACCCTCGGGGGACTCCCTACTCCTACGAGCAGTACTTC
CDR3aa: CATSRYPRGTPYSYEQYF

d_gene: TRBD1
abundance: few
v_gene: TRBV11-2
j_gene: TRBJ2-1
len: 15
CDR3nt: TGTGCCAGCAGCTTAGAAAGGGACAGGGGGTATGAGCAGTTCTTC
CDR3aa: CASSLERDRGYEQFF

d_gene: -
abundance: -
v_gene: TRBV30
j_gene: TRBJ2-7
len: 11
CDR3nt: TGTGCCTGTCTTAAAGGGGGCGAGCAGTACTTC
CDR3aa: CACLKGGEQYF

d_gene: -
abundance: few
v_gene: TRBV2
j_gene: TRBJ2-1
len: 15
CDR3nt: TGTGCCAGCAGTGAAGGGGGCGGCTCCTACAATGAGCAGTTCTTC
CDR3aa: CASSEGGGSYNEQFF

d_gene: TRBD1
abundance: -
v_gene: TRBV4-1
j_gene: TRBJ1-2
len: 15
CDR3nt: TGCGCCAGCAGCCCCCGGACAGGGGGAAACTATGGCTACACCTTC
CDR3aa: CASSPRTGGNYGYTF

d_gene: TRBD1
abundance: -
v_gene: TRBV7-2
j_gene: TRBJ1-1
len: 14
CDR3nt: TGTGCCAGCAGCTACCGACAGGGAAGCACTGAAGCTTTCTTT
CDR3aa: CASSYRQGSTEAFF

d_gene: -
abundance: -
v_gene: TRBV6-5
j_gene: TRBJ1-5
len: 15
CDR3nt: TGTGCCAGCAGCCAACAACATAATAGCAATCAGCCCCAGCATTTT
CDR3aa: CASSQQHNSNQPQHF

d_gene: -
abundance: few
v_gene: TRBV15
j_gene: TRBJ2-2
len: 13
CDR3nt: TGTGCCAACCAGGACAGTAACACCGGGGAGCTGTTTTTT
CDR3aa: CANQDSNTGELFF

d_gene: TRBD1
abundance: -
v_gene: TRBV19
j_gene: TRBJ2-7
len: 15
CDR3nt: TGTGCCAGTAGTGTATCGACAGGGGAACCCTACGAGCAGTACTTC
CDR3aa: CASSVSTGEPYEQYF

d_gene: -
abundance: -
v_gene: TRBV19
j_gene: TRBJ1-1
len: 14
CDR3nt: TGTGCCAGTAGTAGGGGCTCTTTGAACACTGAAGCTTTCTTT
CDR3aa: CASSRGSLNTEAFF

d_gene: TRBD1
abundance: -
v_gene: TRBV27
j_gene: TRBJ2-3
len: 16
CDR3nt: TGTGCCAGCAGTCCCCAGGGGGCGCACGTCACAGATACGCAGTATTTT
CDR3aa: CASSPQGAHVTDTQYF

d_gene: TRBD1
abundance: once
v_gene: TRBV18
j_gene: TRBJ2-5
len: 14
CDR3nt: TGTGCCAGCTCATCGAACAGGGGCCAAGAGACCCAGTACTTC
CDR3aa: CASSSNRGQETQYF

d_gene: TRBD1
abundance: -
v_gene: TRBV28
j_gene: TRBJ1-1
len: 14
CDR3nt: TGTGCCAGCAGCAATGACAGGGCTGGGGCTGAAGCTTTCTTT
CDR3aa: CASSNDRAGAEAFF

d_gene: -
abundance: -
v_gene: TRBV28
j_gene: TRBJ2-7
len: 15
CDR3nt: TGTGCCAGCAGTTTTTCAGGCGGGGACAGCTACGAGCAGTACTTC
CDR3aa: CASSFSGGDSYEQYF

d_gene: TRBD2
abundance: -
v_gene: TRBV19
j_gene: TRBJ2-3
len: 14
CDR3nt: TGTGCCAGTAGGATGACTAGCTTGGGAGATACGCAGTATTTT
CDR3aa: CASRMTSLGDTQYF

d_gene: TRBD1
abundance: once
v_gene: TRBV5-5
j_gene: TRBJ1-5
len: 15
CDR3nt: TGTGCCAGCAGCTTGACAGGGGTAAGCAATCAGCCCCAGCATTTT
CDR3aa: CASSLTGVSNQPQHF

d_gene: -
abundance: -
v_gene: TRBV28
j_gene: TRBJ1-2
len: 14
CDR3nt: TGTGCCAGCAGTTTCTACTCGCTCCGAGATGGCTACACCTTC
CDR3aa: CASSFYSLRDGYTF

d_gene: TRBD2
abundance: -
v_gene: TRBV7-6
j_gene: TRBJ2-2
len: 17
CDR3nt: TGTGCCAGCAGCTTAAGGGGGTCTGCGGGAGGCACCGGGGAGCTGTTTTTT
CDR3aa: CASSLRGSAGGTGELFF

d_gene: -
abundance: -
v_gene: TRBV5-1
j_gene: TRBJ2-5
len: 12
CDR3nt: TGCGCCAGCAAACTCTTGGAGGAGACCCAGTACTTC
CDR3aa: CASKLLEETQYF

d_gene: -
abundance: -
v_gene: TRBV2
j_gene: TRBJ2-5
len: 13
CDR3nt: TGTGCCAGCAGTGATGGCAGTCAAGAGACCCAGTACTTC
CDR3aa: CASSDGSQETQYF

d_gene: TRBD1
abundance: once
v_gene: TRBV28
j_gene: TRBJ1-3
len: 16
CDR3nt: TGTGCCAGCAGTCCCCTCCGGGACAGGGTAGTGAACACCATATATTTT
CDR3aa: CASSPLRDRVVNTIYF

d_gene: TRBD1
abundance: -
v_gene: TRBV5-1
j_gene: TRBJ2-7
len: 16
CDR3nt: TGCGCCAGCAGCAGGGGCCGGGACAGGGTTGCCTACGAGCAGTACTTC
CDR3aa: CASSRGRDRVAYEQYF

d_gene: -
abundance: -
v_gene: TRBV29-1
j_gene: TRBJ1-1
len: 14
CDR3nt: TGCAGCGTTGAATCGACAGGCAGGAACACTGAAGCTTTCTTT
CDR3aa: CSVESTGRNTEAFF

d_gene: -
abundance: few
v_gene: TRBV5-1
j_gene: TRBJ1-5
len: 14
CDR3nt: TGCGCCAGCAGCGTAGCCTCAGGAGGTCAGCCCCAGCATTTT
CDR3aa: CASSVASGGQPQHF

d_gene: -
abundance: -
v_gene: TRBV10-3
j_gene: TRBJ2-1
len: 13
CDR3nt: TGTGCCATCAGTGACCAGCTAGCCAATGAGCAGTTCTTC
CDR3aa: CAISDQLANEQFF

d_gene: -
abundance: -
v_gene: TRBV29-1
j_gene: TRBJ2-7
len: 14
CDR3nt: TGCAGCGCTGAGCTAGGGGAAGCCTCCTACGAGCAGTACTTC
CDR3aa: CSAELGEASYEQYF

d_gene: TRBD1
abundance: -
v_gene: TRBV6-1
j_gene: TRBJ1-5
len: 15
CDR3nt: TGTGCCAGCAGACCGGGACAGGGGAGCAATCAGCCCCAGCATTTT
CDR3aa: CASRPGQGSNQPQHF

d_gene: -
abundance: -
v_gene: TRBV7-9
j_gene: TRBJ1-2
len: 14
CDR3nt: TGTGCCAGCACCCCCATCTCGCTAACTAATGGCTACACCTTC
CDR3aa: CASTPISLTNGYTF

d_gene: TRBD1
abundance: once
v_gene: TRBV19
j_gene: TRBJ1-1
len: 13
CDR3nt: TGTGCCAGTAGTATGACAGGGCCCGCTGAAGCTTTCTTT
CDR3aa: CASSMTGPAEAFF